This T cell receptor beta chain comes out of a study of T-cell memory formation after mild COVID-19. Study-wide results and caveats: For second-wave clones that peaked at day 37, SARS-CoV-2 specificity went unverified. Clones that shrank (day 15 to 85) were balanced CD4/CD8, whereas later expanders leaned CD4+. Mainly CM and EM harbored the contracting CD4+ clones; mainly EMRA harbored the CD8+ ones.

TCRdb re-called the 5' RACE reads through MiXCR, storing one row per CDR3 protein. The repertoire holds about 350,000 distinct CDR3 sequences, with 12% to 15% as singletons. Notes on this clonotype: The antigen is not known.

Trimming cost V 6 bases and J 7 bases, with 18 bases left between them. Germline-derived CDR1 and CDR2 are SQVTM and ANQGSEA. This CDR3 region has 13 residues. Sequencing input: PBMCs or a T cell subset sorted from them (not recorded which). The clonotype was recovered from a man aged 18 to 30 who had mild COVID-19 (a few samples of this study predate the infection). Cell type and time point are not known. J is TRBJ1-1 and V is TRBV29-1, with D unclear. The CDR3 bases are TGCAGCGTCGGACGTCCGGCAGGAGGTGAAGCTTTCTTT. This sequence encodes CSVGRPAGGEAFF.